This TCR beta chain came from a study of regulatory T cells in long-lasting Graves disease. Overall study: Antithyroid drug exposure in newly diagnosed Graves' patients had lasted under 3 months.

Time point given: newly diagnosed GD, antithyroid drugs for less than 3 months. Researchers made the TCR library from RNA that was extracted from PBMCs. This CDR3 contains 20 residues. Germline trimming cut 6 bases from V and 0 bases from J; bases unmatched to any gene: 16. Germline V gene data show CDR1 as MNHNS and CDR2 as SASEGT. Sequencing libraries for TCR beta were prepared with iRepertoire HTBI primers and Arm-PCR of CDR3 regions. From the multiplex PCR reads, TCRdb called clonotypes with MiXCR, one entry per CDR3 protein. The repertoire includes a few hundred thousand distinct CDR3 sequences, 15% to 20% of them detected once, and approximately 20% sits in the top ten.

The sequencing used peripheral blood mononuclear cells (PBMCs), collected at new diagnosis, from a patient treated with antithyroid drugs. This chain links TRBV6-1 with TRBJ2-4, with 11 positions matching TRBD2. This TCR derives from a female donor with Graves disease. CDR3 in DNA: TGTGCCAGCAGAGGGAGCAAGGGGGGACTAGCGGAACTAGCCAAAAACATTCAGTACTTC. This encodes CASRGSKGGLAELAKNIQYF.